These 15 T cell receptor beta chains came from one sample sequenced in a study of blood T cell repertoires in COVID-19. Produced via immunoSEQ multiplex PCR; TCRdb's table is partial and in-frame only. The sample shows some 250,000 clones, about nine tenths of them seen only once. Sequencing used PBMCs or T cells enriched from blood (not recorded which). The receptor set was obtained from a man between 18 and 35 years old who had recovered from COVID-19.

The CDR3 DNA reads TGTGCCTGGAAAGGGGCTGACAAAAACATTCAGTACTTC. It translates to CAWKGADKNIQYF. This chain connects TRBV30 to TRBJ2-4, with D maybe TRBD1 (5 bases). V shed 4 bases and J shed 3 bases, with 10 bases lying between them. The CDR3 extends over 13 amino acids. In germline, CDR1 is GTSNPN, CDR2 SVGIG (reference sequence).

V gene TRBV30 combines with J gene TRBJ2-7; tentative D call: TRBD2 (6 bases). The CDR3 contains 15 residues. Trimming left V 0 bases short and J 4 bases short, with 16 bases between. The germline V gene has CDR1 GTSNPN and CDR2 SVGIG (reference sequence). The CDR3 sequence: CAWSVGGVGEYEQYF. The CDR3 DNA follows: TGTGCCTGGAGTGTCGGAGGGGTGGGTGAATACGAGCAGTACTTC.

V usage is TRBV12-3 or TRBV12-4 and J usage is TRBJ2-5; D is perhaps TRBD1 (6 bases). V was pared by 6 bases and J by 1 base, with 9 bases between. This CDR3 spans 13 amino acids. CDR3 in amino acids: CASRTGPQETQYF. The DNA for the CDR3 is TGTGCCAGCAGGACAGGACCCCAAGAGACCCAGTACTTC.

The rearrangement links TRBV3-1 (or the pseudogene TRBV3-2) to TRBJ2-7; 14 bases fit TRBD2. There are 18 residues in the CDR3. V lost 3 bases and J lost 7; bases outside the gene matches: 14. Germline values: CDR1 LGHDT, CDR2 YNNKEL (reference sequence). The CDR3 reads CASSQRGLAGGSSREQYF. The CDR3 nucleotides are TGTGCCAGCAGCCAGCGCGGACTAGCGGGAGGATCCTCCCGGGAGCAGTACTTC.

The chain combines TRBV11-3 with TRBJ2-7; D not resolved. Trimming took off 1 base at V and 0 bases at J, with 19 bases between the two ends. The V gene's germline CDR1 is SGHNT and CDR2 YENEEA. The CDR3 consists of 18 residues. DNA of the CDR3: TGTGCCAGCAGCTTAGCCGGTGGTCGTTTACCCCTCTCCTACGAGCAGTACTTC. Protein sequence: CASSLAGGRLPLSYEQYF.

The chain has TRBV30 and TRBJ1-1; a weak D match, TRBD1 (5 bases). CDR1 GTSNPN and CDR2 SVGIG come from the germline V gene (reference sequence). V was clipped by 4 bases and J by 8 bases, with 14 bases between them. This CDR3 has 12 amino acids. The CDR3 loop reads CAWNLGPAEAFF. The CDR3 DNA sequence: TGTGCCTGGAATTTGGGGCCCGCCGAAGCTTTCTTT.

V and J are TRBV7-6 and TRBJ2-5; 13 nucleotides agree with TRBD2. This CDR3 spans 18 amino acids. Trimming removed 6 bases from V and 6 bases from J; junction bases left unmatched: 16. Germline V CDR1 and CDR2: SGHVS, FNYEAQ. CDR3 coding DNA: TGTGCCAGCAGTCGACCCGGGACTAGCGGGAAACCCCGGAAGACCCAGTACTTC. This codes for CASSRPGTSGKPRKTQYF.

This clone has only a few counts. This rearrangement joins TRBV7-6 to TRBJ2-2, with 14 bases that match TRBD2. The V gene end was trimmed by 5 bases and the J gene end by 0 bases; junction bases not matched to a gene: 5. Germline assignment: CDR1 SGHVS and CDR2 FNYEAQ. The CDR3 totals 18 residues. CDR3 loop: CASSVGLAGATNTGELFF. CDR3 DNA sequence: TGTGCCAGCAGCGTGGGACTAGCGGGGGCCACGAACACCGGGGAGCTGTTTTTT.

The chain is built from TRBV7-6 and TRBJ2-7; 8 bases match TRBD1. This CDR3 has 15 amino acids. The J segment lost 5 bases and the V segment lost 6 bases, leaving 12 bases of the junction unmatched. Germline V lookup: CDR1 SGHVS, CDR2 FNYEAQ. The CDR3 DNA sequence: TGTGCCAGCAGTTGGCCCGGGACAGGTCAGAACGAGCAGTACTTC. Amino acids: CASSWPGTGQNEQYF. Using reference TRBV7-6 and TRBJ2-7 for the parts outside the CDR3, the full variable domain is GAGVSQSPRYKVTKRGQDVALRCDPISGHVSLYWYRQALGQGPEFLTYFNYEAQQDKSGLPNDRFSAERPEGSISTLTIQRTEQRDSAMYRCASSWPGTGQNEQYFGPGTRLTVT.

This clone was counted a single time. The chain links TRBV27 to TRBJ2-7; 10 bases match TRBD1. Losses at the gene ends were 5 bases for V and 6 bases for J; bases not matched to a gene: 7. The CDR3 runs to 14 residues. The germline CDR1 and CDR2 sequences are MNHEY and SMNVEV (reference sequence). The CDR3 sequence: CASSHGTGVFEQYF. CDR3 DNA: TGTGCCAGCAGTCACGGGACAGGGGTCTTCGAGCAGTACTTC.

V gene TRBV28 combines with J gene TRBJ2-1; 12 nucleotides agree with TRBD2. Unmatched junction bases numbered 4, after V lost 10 bases and J lost 0 bases. CDR1 is MDHEN, CDR2 SYDVKM, per germline. This CDR3 region has 15 residues. The CDR3 region is CATGLAGISYNEQFF. CDR3 in DNA: TGTGCCACAGGACTAGCGGGGATCTCCTACAATGAGCAGTTCTTC.

This chain connects TRBV7-6 to TRBJ2-1, with 14 bases identical to TRBD2. The trim removed 1 base at V and 7 bases at J, leaving 6 bases unmatched. This CDR3 has 17 residues. Germline CDR1 reads SGHVS; CDR2 reads FNYEAQ. The CDR3 coding sequence is TGTGCCAGCAGCTTAGGACTAGCGGGGGGGCCGTGGAATGAGCAGTTCTTC. Translated, it gives CASSLGLAGGPWNEQFF.

The chain couples TRBV19 to TRBJ2-7; possible D gene TRBD2, 6 bases. Trimming took 3 bases from V and 4 from J, leaving 10 bases between them. There are 13 residues in the CDR3. The germline gives CDR1 LNHDA, CDR2 SQIVND (reference sequence). The CDR3 nucleotides read TGTGCCAGTAGTATCTTGCGGGGTTACGAGCAGTACTTC. Protein product: CASSILRGYEQYF. The full variable domain, rest sourced from reference TRBV19 and TRBJ2-7, is DGGITQSPKYLFRKEGQNVTLSCEQNLNHDAMYWYRQDPGQGLRLIYYSQIVNDFQKGDIAEGYSVSREKKESFPLTVTSAQKNPTAFYLCASSILRGYEQYFGPGTRLTVT.

The rearrangement joins TRBV19 to TRBJ1-5; D possibly corresponds to TRBD1 (6 bases). Trimming removed 6 bases from V and 4 bases from J, with 13 bases in between. The CDR3 is made up of 14 amino acids. Germline CDR1 and CDR2: LNHDA and SQIVND (reference sequence). CDR3 region: CASSLGAANQPQHF. CDR3 coding DNA: TGTGCCAGTAGCTTGGGGGCAGCTAATCAGCCCCAGCATTTT.

For the CDR3, the DNA is TGTGCCGGTAACGTAGCGGGAGCTGGCAATGAGCAGTTCTTC. Translation gives CAGNVAGAGNEQFF. The chain recombines TRBV18 with TRBJ2-1; 9 nucleotides align to TRBD2. The CDR3 consists of 14 residues. The V gene end was trimmed by 11 bases and the J gene end by 6 bases; junction bases not matched to a gene: 11. Germline V lookup: CDR1 KGHSH, CDR2 LQKENI.